The 2 T cell receptor beta chains reported below all come from one sample, sequenced in a study of blood T cell repertoires in COVID-19. Sequencing used immunoSEQ multiplex PCR; TCRdb keeps in-frame clones, though not all of them. The sample lists approximately 230,000 clones, 70% to 85% occurring once. Specimen: PBMCs or T cells enriched from blood (not recorded which). The receptors were sampled from a man in his forties or fifties who had recovered from COVID-19.

J is TRBJ2-6 and V is TRBV28; 9 bases are shared with TRBD1. CDR3 length: 18 amino acids. Looked up from germline, CDR1 is MDHEN and CDR2 is SYDVKM. The V and J ends lost 3 bases and 2 bases, in that order; junction bases with no gene match: 8. The CDR3 DNA reads as TGTGCCAGCAGTTTTTTTGGGACAGGGTCAACTGGGGCCAACGTCCTGACTTTC. Amino acids: CASSFFGTGSTGANVLTF.

The V gene is TRBV9, the J gene TRBJ1-5, with 9 nucleotides matching TRBD1. The CDR3 runs 16 residues. CDR1 and CDR2 (germline): SGDLS, YYNGEE. V lost 0 bases, J lost 5 bases, and 6 bases stayed unmatched. The CDR3 reads CASSVAAWTGDQPQHF. CDR3 coding DNA: TGTGCCAGCAGCGTAGCTGCCTGGACAGGGGATCAGCCCCAGCATTTT.